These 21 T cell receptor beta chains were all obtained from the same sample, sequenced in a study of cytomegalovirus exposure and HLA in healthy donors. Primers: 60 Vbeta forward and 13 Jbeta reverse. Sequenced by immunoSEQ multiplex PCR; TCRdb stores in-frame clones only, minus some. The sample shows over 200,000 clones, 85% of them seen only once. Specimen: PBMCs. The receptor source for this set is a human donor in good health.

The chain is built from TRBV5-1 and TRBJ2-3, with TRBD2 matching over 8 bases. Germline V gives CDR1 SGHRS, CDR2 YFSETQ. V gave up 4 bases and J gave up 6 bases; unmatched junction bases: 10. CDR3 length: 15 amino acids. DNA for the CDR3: TGCGCCAGCAGCCCCCAATGGCGGGGGGTGGATACGCAGTATTTT. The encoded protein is CASSPQWRGVDTQYF.

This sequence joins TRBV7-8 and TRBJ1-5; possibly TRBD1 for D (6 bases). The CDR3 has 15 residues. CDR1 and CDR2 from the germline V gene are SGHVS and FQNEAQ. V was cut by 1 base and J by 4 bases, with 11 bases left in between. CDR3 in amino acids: CASSLGGGQNQPQHF. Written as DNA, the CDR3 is TGTGCCAGCAGCTTAGGTGGGGGCCAAAATCAGCCCCAGCATTTT.

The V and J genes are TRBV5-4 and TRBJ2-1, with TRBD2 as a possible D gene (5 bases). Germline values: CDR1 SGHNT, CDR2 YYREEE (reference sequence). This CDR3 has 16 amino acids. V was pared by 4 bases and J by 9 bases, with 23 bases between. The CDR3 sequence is CASSPVVTSALSEQFF. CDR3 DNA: TGTGCCAGCAGCCCCGTCGTCACTAGTGCCCTGAGTGAGCAGTTCTTC.

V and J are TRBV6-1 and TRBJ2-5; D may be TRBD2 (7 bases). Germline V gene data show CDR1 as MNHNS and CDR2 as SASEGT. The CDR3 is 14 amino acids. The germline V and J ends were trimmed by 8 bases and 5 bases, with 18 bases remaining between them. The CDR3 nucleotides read TGTGCCAGCCGCCTTGGGGGGGGCTTCGAGACCCAGTACTTC. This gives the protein CASRLGGGFETQYF.

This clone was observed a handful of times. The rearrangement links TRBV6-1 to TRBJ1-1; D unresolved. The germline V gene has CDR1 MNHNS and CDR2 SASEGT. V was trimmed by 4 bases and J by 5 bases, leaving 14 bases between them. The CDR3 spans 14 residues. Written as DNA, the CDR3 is TGTGCCAGCAGTGGGGCTAGAGGGATTACTGAAGCTTTCTTT. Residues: CASSGARGITEAFF.

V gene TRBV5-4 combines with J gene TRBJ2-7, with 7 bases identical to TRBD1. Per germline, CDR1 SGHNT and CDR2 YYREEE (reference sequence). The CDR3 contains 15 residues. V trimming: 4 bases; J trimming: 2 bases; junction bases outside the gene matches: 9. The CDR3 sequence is CASSLQGQRAYEQYF. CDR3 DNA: TGTGCCAGCAGCCTCCAGGGACAGAGGGCCTACGAGCAGTACTTC. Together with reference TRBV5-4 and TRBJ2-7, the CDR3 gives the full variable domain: ETGVTQSPTHLIKTRGQQVTLRCSSQSGHNTVSWYQQALGQGPQFIFQYYREEENGRGNFPPRFSGLQFPNYSSELNVNALELDDSALYLCASSLQGQRAYEQYFGPGTRLTVT.

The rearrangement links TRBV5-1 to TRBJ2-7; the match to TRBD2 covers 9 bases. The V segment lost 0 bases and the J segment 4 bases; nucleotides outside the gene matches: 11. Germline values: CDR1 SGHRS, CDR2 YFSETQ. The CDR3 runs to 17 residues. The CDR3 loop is CASSLGRSGSFIYEQYF. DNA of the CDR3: TGCGCCAGCAGCTTGGGTCGTAGCGGGAGCTTTATTTACGAGCAGTACTTC.

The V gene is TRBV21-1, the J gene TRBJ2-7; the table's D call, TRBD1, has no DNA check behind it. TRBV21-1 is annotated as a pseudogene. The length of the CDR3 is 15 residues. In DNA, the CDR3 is TGTGCCAGCAGCAAAGCGCGTTGGGGCAGCTACGAGCAGTACTTC. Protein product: CASSKARWGSYEQYF.

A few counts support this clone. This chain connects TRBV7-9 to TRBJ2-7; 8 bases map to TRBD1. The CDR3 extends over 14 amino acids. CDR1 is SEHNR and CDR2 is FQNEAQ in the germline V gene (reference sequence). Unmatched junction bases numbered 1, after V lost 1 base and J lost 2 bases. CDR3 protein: CASSLGTGTYEQYF. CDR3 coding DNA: TGTGCCAGCAGCTTAGGGACAGGGACCTACGAGCAGTACTTC. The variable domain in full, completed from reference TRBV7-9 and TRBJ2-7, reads DTGVSQNPRHKITKRGQNVTFRCDPISEHNRLYWYRQTLGQGPEFLTYFQNEAQLEKSRLLSDRFSAERPKGSFSTLEIQRTEQGDSAMYLCASSLGTGTYEQYFGPGTRLTVT.

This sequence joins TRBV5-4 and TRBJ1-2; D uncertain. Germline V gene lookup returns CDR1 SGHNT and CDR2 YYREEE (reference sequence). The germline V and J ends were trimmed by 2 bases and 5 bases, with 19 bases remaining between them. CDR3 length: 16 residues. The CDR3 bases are TGTGCCAGCAGCTTAGGTGCTGGAGAAACTGGATATGGCTACACCTTC. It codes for CASSLGAGETGYGYTF.

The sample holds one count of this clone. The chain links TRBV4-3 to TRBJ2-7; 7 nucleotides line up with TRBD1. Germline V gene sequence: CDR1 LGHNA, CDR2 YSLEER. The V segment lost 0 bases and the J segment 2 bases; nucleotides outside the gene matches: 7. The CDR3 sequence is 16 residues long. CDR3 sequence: CASSQDIRGQTYEQYF. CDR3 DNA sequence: TGCGCCAGCAGCCAAGATATCCGGGGACAGACCTACGAGCAGTACTTC.

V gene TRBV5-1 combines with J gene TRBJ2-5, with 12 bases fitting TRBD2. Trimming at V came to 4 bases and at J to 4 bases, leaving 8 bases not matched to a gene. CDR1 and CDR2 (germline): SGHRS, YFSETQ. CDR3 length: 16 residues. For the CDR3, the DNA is TGCGCCAGCAGCCCCCGGGCTAGCGGGGGGGGAGAGACCCAGTACTTC. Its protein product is CASSPRASGGGETQYF. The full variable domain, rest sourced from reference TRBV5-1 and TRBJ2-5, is KAGVTQTPRYLIKTRGQQVTLSCSPISGHRSVSWYQQTPGQGLQFLFEYFSETQRNKGNFPGRFSGRQFSNSRSEMNVSTLELGDSALYLCASSPRASGGGETQYFGPGTRLLVL.

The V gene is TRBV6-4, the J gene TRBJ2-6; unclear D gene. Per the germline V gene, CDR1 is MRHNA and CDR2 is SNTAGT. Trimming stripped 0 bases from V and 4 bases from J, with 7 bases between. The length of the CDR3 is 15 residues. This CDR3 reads CASSDSSLGANVLTF. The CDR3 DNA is TGTGCCAGCAGTGACTCTTCACTCGGGGCCAACGTCCTGACTTTC.

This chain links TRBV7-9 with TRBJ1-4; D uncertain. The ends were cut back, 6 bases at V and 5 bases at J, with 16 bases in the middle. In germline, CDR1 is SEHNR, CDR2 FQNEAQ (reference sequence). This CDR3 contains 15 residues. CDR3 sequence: CASSNSGLENEKLFF. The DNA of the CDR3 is TGTGCCAGCAGTAACTCCGGACTGGAAAATGAAAAACTGTTTTTT.

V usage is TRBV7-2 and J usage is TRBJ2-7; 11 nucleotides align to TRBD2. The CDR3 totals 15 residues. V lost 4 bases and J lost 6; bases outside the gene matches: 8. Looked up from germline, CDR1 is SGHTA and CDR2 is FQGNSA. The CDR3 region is CASSYSTSGKFEQYF. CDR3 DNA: TGTGCCAGCAGCTACTCGACTAGCGGGAAATTCGAGCAGTACTTC.

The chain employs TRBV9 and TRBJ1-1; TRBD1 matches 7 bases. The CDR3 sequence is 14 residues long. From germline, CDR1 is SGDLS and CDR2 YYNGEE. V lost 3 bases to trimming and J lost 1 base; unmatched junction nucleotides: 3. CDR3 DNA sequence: TGTGCCAGCAGCGGTGGGACAGCGAACACTGAAGCTTTCTTT. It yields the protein CASSGGTANTEAFF.

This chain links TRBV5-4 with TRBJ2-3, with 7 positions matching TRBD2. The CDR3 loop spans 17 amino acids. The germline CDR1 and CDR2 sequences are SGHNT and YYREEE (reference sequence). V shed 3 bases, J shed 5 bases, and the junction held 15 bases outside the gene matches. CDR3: CASSSAGGRAGGDTQYF. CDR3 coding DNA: TGTGCCAGCAGCTCGGCCGGTGGGAGGGCCGGTGGAGATACGCAGTATTTT. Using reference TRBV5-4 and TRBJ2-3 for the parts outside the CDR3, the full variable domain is ETGVTQSPTHLIKTRGQQVTLRCSSQSGHNTVSWYQQALGQGPQFIFQYYREEENGRGNFPPRFSGLQFPNYSSELNVNALELDDSALYLCASSSAGGRAGGDTQYFGPGTRLTVL.

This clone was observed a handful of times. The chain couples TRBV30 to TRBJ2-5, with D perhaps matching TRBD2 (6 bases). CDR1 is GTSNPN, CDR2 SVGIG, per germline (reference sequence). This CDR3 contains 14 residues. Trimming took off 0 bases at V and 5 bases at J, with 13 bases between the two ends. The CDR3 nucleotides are TGTGCCTGGAGTGTCATCGGGGGACGGGAGACCCAGTACTTC. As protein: CAWSVIGGRETQYF.

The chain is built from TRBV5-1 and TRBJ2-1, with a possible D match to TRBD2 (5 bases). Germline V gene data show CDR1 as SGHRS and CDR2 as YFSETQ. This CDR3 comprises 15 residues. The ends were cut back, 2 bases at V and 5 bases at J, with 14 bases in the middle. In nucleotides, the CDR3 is TGCGCCAGCAGCTTCATTCCGGGAAATAACAATGAGCAGTTCTTC. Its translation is CASSFIPGNNNEQFF. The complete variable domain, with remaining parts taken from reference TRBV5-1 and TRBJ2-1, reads KAGVTQTPRYLIKTRGQQVTLSCSPISGHRSVSWYQQTPGQGLQFLFEYFSETQRNKGNFPGRFSGRQFSNSRSEMNVSTLELGDSALYLCASSFIPGNNNEQFFGPGTRLTVL.

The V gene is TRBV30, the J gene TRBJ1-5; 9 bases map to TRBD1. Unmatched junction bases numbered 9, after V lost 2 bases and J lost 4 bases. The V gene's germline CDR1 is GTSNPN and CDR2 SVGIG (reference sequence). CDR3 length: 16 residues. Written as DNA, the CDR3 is TGTGCCTGGAGTTCGTACAGGGGGCCCGTTAATCAGCCCCAGCATTTT. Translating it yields CAWSSYRGPVNQPQHF.

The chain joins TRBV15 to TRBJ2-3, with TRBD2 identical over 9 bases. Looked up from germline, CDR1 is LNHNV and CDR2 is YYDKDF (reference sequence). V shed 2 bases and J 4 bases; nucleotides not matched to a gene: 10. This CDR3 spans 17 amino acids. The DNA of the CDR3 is TGTGCCACCAGCAGACTTAGCGGGAGAGGTAGGGCAGATACGCAGTATTTT. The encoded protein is CATSRLSGRGRADTQYF.